Described below is a single T cell receptor beta chain sequence and its context. Its antigen is not identified. Reverse transcription of all isolated RNA meant that expressed TCRB transcripts were sequenced. Method: immunoSEQ multiplex PCR; TCRdb's copy keeps in-frame clones and lacks some. The profile shows 150,000 to 200,000 clones, 9% to 10% of them singletons. One heparinised blood draw averaging approximately 0.11 L was given by each donor. Staining for CD45RO/CCR7/CD25/CD127/CD95/CD27 allowed sorting of CD4+ naive, central memory, regulatory and stem cell-like memory cells. The entry originates in a study of beta chain features in type 1 diabetes. The CDR3 spans 14 residues. Germline CDR1 is MNHEY and CDR2 is SVGAGI. The V end lost 2 bases, the J end lost 5 bases, and 9 bases lay between the germline ends. General study findings and limits: Diminished insertions and augmented deletions at VDJ junctions characterized type 1 diabetes patients. Compared with healthy donors, patients appeared to share more similar naive, central memory and regulatory TCRB repertoires.

The source is a woman under 30 in good health. The chain couples TRBV6-5 to TRBJ1-4, with a weak D call TRBD1 (5 bases). Sequenced material: central memory CD4+ T cells from blood. CDR3 in DNA: TGTGCCAGCAGTTACCACGGGGGAAATGAAAAACTGTTTTTT. This gives the protein CASSYHGGNEKLFF.